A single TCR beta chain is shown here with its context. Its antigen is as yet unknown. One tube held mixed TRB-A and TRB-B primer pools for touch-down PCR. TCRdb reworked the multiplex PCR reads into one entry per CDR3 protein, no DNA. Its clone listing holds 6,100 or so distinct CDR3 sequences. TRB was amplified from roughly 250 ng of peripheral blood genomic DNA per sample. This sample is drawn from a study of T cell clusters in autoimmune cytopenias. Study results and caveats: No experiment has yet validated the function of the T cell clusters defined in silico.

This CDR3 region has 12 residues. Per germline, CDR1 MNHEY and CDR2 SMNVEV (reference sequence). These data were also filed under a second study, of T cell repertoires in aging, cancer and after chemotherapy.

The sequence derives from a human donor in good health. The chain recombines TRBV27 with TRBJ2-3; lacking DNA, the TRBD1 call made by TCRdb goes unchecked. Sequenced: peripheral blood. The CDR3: CASSFGGDTQYF.